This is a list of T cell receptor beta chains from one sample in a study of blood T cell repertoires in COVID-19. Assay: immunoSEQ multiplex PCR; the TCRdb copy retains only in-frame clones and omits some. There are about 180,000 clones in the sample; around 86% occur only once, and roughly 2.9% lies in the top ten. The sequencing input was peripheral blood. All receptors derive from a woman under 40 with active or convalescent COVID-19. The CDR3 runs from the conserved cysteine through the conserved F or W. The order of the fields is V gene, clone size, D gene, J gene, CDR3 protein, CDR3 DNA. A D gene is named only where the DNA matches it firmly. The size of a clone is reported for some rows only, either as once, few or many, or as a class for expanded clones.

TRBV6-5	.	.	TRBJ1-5	CASSQEGAQPQHF	TGTGCCAGCTCCCAGGAGGGCGCTCAGCCCCAGCATTTT
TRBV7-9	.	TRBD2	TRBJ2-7	CASSLGAGGGYEQYF	TGTGCCAGCAGCTTGGGAGCGGGGGGCGGTTACGAGCAGTACTTC
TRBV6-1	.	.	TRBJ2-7	CASSEGLGRYEQYF	TGTGCCAGCAGTGAAGGTCTCGGCAGGTACGAGCAGTACTTC
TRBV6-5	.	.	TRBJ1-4	CASDGLATNEKLFF	TGTGCCAGCGACGGACTTGCAACTAATGAAAAACTGTTTTTT
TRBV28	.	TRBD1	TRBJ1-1	CASSTATGENTEAFF	TGTGCCAGCAGTACCGCGACAGGGGAGAACACTGAAGCTTTCTTT
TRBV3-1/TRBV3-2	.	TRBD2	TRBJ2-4	CASSQGVAGAGIRYF	TGTGCCAGCAGCCAAGGTGTAGCGGGGGCGGGAATTAGGTACTTC
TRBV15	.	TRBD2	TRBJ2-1	CATSNPATSGGYNEQFF	TGTGCCACCAGCAACCCAGCGACTAGCGGGGGCTACAATGAGCAGTTCTTC
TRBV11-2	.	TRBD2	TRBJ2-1	CASRRLAGGPYNEQFF	TGTGCCAGCAGGCGACTAGCGGGAGGGCCTTACAATGAGCAGTTCTTC
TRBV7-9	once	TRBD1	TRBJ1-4	CASSLVQGVNEKLFF	TGTGCCAGCAGCTTAGTGCAGGGGGTCAATGAAAAACTGTTTTTT
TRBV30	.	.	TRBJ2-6	CAWSVSLGRGQTGANVLTF	TGTGCCTGGAGTGTAAGTTTGGGCAGGGGTCAGACTGGGGCCAACGTCCTGACTTTC
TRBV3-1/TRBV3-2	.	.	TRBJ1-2	CASSQVWGQSYGYTF	TGTGCCAGCAGCCAAGTGTGGGGGCAAAGCTATGGCTACACCTTC
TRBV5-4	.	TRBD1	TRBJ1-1	CASSSGQGVGLSTEAFF	TGTGCCAGCAGCTCGGGACAGGGTGTAGGGCTGAGCACTGAAGCTTTCTTT
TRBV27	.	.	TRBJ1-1	CASSLSYSGPGMNTEAFF	TGTGCCAGCAGTTTATCCTATTCAGGGCCTGGCATGAACACTGAAGCTTTCTTT
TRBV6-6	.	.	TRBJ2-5	CATTGSQETQYF	TGTGCCACAACGGGGAGTCAAGAGACCCAGTACTTC
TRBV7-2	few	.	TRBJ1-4	CASSLASGTFHEKLFF	TGTGCCAGCAGCTTAGCAAGCGGGACGTTTCATGAAAAACTGTTTTTT
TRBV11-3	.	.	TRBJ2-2	CASKRESGTGELFF	TGTGCCAGTAAGAGGGAGTCGGGCACCGGGGAGCTGTTTTTT
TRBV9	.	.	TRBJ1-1	CASSVLDRKNTEAFF	TGTGCCAGCAGCGTACTTGACAGGAAGAACACTGAAGCTTTCTTT
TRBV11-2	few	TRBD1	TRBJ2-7	CASSSGQGGYF	TGTGCCAGCAGCTCCGGACAGGGTGGGTACTTC